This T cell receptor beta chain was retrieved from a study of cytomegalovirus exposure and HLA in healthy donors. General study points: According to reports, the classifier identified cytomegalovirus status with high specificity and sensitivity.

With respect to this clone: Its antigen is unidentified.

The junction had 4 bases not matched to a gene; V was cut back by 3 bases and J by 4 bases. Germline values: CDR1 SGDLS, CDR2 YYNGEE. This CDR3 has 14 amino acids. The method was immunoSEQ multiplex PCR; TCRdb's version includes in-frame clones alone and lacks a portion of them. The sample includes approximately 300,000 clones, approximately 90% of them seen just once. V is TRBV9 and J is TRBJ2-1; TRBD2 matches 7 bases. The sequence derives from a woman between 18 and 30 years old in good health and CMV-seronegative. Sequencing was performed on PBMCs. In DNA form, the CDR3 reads TGTGCCAGCAGCGACGGGGAGGGGTACAATGAGCAGTTCTTC. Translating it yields CASSDGEGYNEQFF.